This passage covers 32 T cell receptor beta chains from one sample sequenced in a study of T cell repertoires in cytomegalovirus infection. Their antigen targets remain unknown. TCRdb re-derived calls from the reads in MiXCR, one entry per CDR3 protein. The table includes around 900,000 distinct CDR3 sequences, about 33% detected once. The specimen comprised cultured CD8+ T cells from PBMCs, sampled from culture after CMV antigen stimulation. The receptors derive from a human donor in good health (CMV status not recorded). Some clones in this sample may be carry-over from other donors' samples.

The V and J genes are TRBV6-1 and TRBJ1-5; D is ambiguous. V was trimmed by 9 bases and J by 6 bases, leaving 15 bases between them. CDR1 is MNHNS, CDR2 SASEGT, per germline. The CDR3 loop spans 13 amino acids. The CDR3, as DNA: TGTGCCAGTGTGCTGGGCCCCGGTCAGCCCCAGCATTTT. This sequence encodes CASVLGPGQPQHF.

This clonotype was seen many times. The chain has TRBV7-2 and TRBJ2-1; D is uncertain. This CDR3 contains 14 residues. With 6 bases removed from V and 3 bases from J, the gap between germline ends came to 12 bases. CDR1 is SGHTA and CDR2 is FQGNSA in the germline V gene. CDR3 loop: CASSDTQNYNEQFF. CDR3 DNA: TGTGCCAGCAGTGACACACAGAACTACAATGAGCAGTTCTTC.

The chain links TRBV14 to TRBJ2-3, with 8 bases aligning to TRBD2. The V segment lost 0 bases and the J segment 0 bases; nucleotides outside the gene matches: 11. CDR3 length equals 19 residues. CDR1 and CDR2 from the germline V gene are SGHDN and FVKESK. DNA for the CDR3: TGTGCCAGCAGCCAAGATCAGATAAGCGGGGGCCGTAGCACAGATACGCAGTATTTT. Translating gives CASSQDQISGGRSTDTQYF.

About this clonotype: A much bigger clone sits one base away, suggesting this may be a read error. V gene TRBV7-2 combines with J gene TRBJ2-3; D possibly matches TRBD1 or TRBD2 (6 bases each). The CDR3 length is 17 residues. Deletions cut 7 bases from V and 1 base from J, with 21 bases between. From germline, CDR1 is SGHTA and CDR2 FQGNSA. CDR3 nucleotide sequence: TGTGCCAGCAACTTGGGGGGCACAATCTCCCGCACAGATACGCAGTATTTT. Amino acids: CASNLGGTISRTDTQYF.

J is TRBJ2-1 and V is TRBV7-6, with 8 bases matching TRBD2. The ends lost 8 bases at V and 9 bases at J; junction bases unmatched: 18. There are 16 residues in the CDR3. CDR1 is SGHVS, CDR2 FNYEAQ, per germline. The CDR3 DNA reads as TGTGCCAGCGGCCCGTGGGGTAGCGGGGCCGCAATTGAGCAGTTCTTC. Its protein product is CASGPWGSGAAIEQFF.

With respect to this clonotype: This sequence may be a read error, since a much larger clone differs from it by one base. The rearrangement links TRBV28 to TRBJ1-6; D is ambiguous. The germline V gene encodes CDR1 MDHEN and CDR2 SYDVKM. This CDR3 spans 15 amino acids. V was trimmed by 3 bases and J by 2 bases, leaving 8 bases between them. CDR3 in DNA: TGTGCCAGCAGTTTGGGGAGGGCCTATAATTCACCCCTCCACTTT. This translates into CASSLGRAYNSPLHF.

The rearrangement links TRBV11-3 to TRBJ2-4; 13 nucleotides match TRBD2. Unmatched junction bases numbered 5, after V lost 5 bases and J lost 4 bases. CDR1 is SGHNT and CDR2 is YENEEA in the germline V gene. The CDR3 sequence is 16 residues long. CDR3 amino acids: CASSPGTSGEKNIQYF. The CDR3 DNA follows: TGTGCCAGCAGCCCTGGGACTAGCGGGGAGAAAAACATTCAGTACTTC.

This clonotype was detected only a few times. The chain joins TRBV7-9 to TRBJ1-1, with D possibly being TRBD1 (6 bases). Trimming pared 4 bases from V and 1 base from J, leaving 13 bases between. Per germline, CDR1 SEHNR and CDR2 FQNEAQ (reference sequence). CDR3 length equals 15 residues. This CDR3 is CASSSRGDKNTEAFF. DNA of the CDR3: TGTGCCAGCAGCTCGAGGGGGGACAAGAACACTGAAGCTTTCTTT.

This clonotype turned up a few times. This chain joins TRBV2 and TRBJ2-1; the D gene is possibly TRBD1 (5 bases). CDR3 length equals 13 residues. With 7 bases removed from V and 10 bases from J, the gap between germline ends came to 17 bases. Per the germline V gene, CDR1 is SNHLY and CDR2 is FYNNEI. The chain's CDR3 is CASIWLGEREQFF. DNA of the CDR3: TGTGCCAGCATTTGGTTAGGGGAAAGGGAGCAGTTCTTC.

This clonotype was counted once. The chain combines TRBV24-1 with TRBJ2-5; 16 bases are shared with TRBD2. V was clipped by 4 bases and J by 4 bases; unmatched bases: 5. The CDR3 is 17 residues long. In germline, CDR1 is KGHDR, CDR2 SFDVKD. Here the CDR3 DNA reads TGTGCCACCAGTGACTTGGGACTAGCGGGGGGGAGAGAGACCCAGTACTTC. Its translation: CATSDLGLAGGRETQYF.

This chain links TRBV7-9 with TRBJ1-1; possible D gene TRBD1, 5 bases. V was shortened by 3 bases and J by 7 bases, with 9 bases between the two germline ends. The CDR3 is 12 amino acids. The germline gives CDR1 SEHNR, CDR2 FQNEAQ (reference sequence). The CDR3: CASSFEGDEAFF. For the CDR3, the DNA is TGTGCCAGCAGCTTCGAAGGGGATGAAGCTTTCTTT. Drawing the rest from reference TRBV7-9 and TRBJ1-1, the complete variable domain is DTGVSQNPRHKITKRGQNVTFRCDPISEHNRLYWYRQTLGQGPEFLTYFQNEAQLEKSRLLSDRFSAERPKGSFSTLEIQRTEQGDSAMYLCASSFEGDEAFFGQGTRLTVV.

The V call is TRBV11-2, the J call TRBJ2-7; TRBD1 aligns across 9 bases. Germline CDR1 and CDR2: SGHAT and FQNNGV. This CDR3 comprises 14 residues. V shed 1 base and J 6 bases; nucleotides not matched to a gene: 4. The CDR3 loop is CASSLGTGVFEQYV. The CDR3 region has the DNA TGTGCCAGCAGCTTAGGGACAGGGGTTTTCGAGCAGTACGTC.

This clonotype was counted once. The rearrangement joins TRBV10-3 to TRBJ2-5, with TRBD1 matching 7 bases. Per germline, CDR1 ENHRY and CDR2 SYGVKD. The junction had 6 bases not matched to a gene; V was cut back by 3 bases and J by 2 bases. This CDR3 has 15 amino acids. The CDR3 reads CAISDGTDTQETQYF. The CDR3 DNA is TGTGCCATCAGTGATGGGACAGATACACAAGAGACCCAGTACTTC.

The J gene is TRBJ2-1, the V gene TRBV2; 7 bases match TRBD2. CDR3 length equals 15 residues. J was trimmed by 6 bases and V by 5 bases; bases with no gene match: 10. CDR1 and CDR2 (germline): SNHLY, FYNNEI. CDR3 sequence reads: CASSTDQRGSNEQFF. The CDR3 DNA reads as TGTGCCAGCAGTACCGATCAGCGGGGAAGCAATGAGCAGTTCTTC.

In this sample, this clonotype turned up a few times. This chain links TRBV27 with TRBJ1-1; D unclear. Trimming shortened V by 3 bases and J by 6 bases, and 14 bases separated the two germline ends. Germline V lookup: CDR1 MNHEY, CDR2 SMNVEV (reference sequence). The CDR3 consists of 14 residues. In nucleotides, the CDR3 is TGTGCCAGCAGTTTGGCGGCCTCCTCGGCTGAAGCTTTCTTT. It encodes CASSLAASSAEAFF.

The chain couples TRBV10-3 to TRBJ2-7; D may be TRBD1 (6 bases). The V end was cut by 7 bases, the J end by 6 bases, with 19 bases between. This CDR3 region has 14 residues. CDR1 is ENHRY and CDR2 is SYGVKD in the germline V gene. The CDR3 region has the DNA TGTGCCATCAAAGCAGGGGATAATTTAGGCGAGCAGTACTTC. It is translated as CAIKAGDNLGEQYF.

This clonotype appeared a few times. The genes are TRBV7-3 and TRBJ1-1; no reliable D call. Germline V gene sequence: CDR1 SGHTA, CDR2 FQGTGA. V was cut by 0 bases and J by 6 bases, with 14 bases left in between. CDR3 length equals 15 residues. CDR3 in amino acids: CASSLTRRGSAEAFF. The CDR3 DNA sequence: TGTGCCAGCAGCTTAACTCGTCGGGGAAGCGCTGAAGCTTTCTTT.

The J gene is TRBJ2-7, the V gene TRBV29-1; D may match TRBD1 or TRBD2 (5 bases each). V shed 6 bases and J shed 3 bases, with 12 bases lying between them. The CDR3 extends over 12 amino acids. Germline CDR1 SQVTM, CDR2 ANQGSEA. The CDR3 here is CSVEGTLYEQYF. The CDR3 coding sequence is TGCAGCGTAGAGGGGACCCTCTACGAGCAGTACTTC.

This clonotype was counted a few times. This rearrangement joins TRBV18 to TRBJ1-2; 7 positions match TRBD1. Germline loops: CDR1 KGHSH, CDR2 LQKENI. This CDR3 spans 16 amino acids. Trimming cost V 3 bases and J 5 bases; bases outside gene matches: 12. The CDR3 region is CASSPTFEDRLYGYTF. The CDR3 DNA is TGTGCCAGCTCACCCACGTTTGAGGACAGGTTATATGGCTACACCTTC.

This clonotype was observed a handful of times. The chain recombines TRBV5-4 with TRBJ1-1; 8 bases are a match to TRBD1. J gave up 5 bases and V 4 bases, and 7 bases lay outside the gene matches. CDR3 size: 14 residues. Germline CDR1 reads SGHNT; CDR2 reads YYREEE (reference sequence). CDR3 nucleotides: TGTGCCAGCAGCCGCTCCGGGACAGGTACTGAAGCTTTCTTT. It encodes CASSRSGTGTEAFF. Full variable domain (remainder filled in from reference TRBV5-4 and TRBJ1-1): ETGVTQSPTHLIKTRGQQVTLRCSSQSGHNTVSWYQQALGQGPQFIFQYYREEENGRGNFPPRFSGLQFPNYSSELNVNALELDDSALYLCASSRSGTGTEAFFGQGTRLTVV.

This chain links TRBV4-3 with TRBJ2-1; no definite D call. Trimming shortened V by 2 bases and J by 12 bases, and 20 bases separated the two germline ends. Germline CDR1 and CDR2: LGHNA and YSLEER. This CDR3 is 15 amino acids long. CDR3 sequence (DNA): TGCGCCAGCAGCCAAACCCAGGCGCCTTTACAAGGGCAGTTCTTC. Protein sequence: CASSQTQAPLQGQFF.

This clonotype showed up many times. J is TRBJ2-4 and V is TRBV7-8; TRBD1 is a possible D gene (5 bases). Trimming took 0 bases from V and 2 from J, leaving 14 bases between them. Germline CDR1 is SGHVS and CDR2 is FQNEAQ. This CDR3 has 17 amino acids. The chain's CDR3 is CASSLARQGPPKNIQYF. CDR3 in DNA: TGTGCCAGCAGCTTAGCGCGGCAGGGTCCTCCCAAAAACATTCAGTACTTC.

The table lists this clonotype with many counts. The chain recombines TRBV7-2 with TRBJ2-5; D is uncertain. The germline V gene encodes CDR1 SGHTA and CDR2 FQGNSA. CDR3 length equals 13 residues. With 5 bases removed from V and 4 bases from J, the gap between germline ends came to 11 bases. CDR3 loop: CASSPSGLETQYF. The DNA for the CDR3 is TGTGCCAGCAGCCCGTCAGGCCTAGAGACCCAGTACTTC.

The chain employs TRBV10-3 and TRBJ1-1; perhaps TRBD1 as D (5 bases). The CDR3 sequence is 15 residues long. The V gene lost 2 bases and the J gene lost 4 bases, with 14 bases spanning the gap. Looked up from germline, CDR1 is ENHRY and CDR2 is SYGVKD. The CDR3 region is CAISEEGPGGTEAFF. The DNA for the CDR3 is TGTGCCATCAGTGAGGAGGGACCCGGGGGCACTGAAGCTTTCTTT.

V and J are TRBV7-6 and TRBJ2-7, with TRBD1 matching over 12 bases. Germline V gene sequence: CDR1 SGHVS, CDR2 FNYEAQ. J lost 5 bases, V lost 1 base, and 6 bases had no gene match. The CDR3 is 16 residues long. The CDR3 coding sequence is TGTGCCAGCAGCTTAGGCGGGACAGGGGGCGACGACGAGCAGTACTTC. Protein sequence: CASSLGGTGGDDEQYF.

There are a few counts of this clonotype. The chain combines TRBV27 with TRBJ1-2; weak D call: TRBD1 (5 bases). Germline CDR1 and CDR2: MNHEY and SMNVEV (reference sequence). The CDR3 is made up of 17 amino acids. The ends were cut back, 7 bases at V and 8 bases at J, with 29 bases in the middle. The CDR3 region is CASTTRQSYLIYEGYTF. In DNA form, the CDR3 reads TGTGCCAGCACCACGAGACAGTCATACCTCATTTATGAGGGCTACACCTTC.

Written as DNA, the CDR3 is TGTGCCAGCAGCGGGAATTCGGGACAGGGGACAGGCTACACCTTC. Translation gives CASSGNSGQGTGYTF. The gene calls are TRBV5-3 and TRBJ1-2; 10 nucleotides match TRBD1. TRBV5-3 is annotated as an ORF whose role is uncertain. V shed 8 bases and J 8 bases; nucleotides not matched to a gene: 15. CDR3 length equals 15 residues.

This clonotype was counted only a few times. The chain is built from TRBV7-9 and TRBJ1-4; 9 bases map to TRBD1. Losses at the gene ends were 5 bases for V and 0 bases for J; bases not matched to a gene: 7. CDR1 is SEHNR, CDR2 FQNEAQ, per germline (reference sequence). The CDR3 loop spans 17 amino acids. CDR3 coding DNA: TGTGCCAGCAGCCCGGCCGGGACAGGGACAACTAATGAAAAACTGTTTTTT. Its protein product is CASSPAGTGTTNEKLFF.

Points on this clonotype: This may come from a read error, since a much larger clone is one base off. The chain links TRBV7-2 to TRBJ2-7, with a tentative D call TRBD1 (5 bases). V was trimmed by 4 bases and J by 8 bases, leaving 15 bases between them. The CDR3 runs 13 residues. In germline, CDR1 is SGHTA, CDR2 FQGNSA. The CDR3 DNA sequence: TGTGCCAGCAGCTCCGACAGAATATACAAGCAGTACGTC. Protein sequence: CASSSDRIYKQYV.

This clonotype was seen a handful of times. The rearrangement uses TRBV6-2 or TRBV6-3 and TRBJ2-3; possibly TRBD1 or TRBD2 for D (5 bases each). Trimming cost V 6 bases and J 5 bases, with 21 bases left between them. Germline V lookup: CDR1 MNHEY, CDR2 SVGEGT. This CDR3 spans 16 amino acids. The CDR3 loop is CASSLRGSATIDTQYF. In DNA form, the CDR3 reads TGTGCCAGCAGCTTACGGGGCTCTGCCACCATAGATACGCAGTATTTT.

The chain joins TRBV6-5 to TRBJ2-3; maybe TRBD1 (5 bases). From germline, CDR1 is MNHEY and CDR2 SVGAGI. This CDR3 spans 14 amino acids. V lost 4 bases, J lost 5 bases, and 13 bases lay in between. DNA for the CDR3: TGTGCCAGCAGTTCAGGTATTAGGGGAGATACGCAGTATTTT. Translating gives CASSSGIRGDTQYF.

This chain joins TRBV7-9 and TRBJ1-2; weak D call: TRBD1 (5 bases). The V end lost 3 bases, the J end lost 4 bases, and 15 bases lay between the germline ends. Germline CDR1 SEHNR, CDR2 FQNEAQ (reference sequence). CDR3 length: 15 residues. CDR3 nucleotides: TGTGCCAGCAGCTTTGATCGGGGACGTATCTATGGCTACACCTTC. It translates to CASSFDRGRIYGYTF.